Shown below are 5 T cell receptor beta chains from a single sample sequenced in a study of long-term antiretroviral therapy in people with HIV. Runs used v3.0 of the immunoSEQ assay and were done at survey level. Method: immunoSEQ multiplex PCR; TCRdb's copy keeps in-frame clones and lacks some. The data show 25,000 to 30,000 clones, over 80% seen once. The sample here was unsorted PBMCs, taken 0.4 years after starting antiretroviral therapy. The source of these receptors is a man between 18 and 29 years old with HIV.

This clone was detected once. The chain combines TRBV19 with TRBJ1-1, with 7 bases fitting TRBD1. Germline trimming cut 4 bases from V and 4 bases from J; bases unmatched to any gene: 3. The CDR3 runs to 13 residues. Per the germline V gene, CDR1 is LNHDA and CDR2 is SQIVND (reference sequence). CDR3 region: CASSTRGPTEAFF. Written as DNA, the CDR3 is TGTGCCAGTAGTACGAGGGGGCCCACTGAAGCTTTCTTT.

This clone was seen only once. The same CDR3 also results from other DNA sequences found in this sample. The CDR3 DNA reads TGTGCCAGCAGCGTAGGCGACAGGTCCTACGAGCAGTACTTC. This encodes CASSVGDRSYEQYF. The chain joins TRBV9 to TRBJ2-7; TRBD1 might be the D (6 bases). The CDR3 is made up of 14 amino acids. CDR1 and CDR2 from the germline V gene are SGDLS and YYNGEE. Trimming pared 0 bases from V and 1 base from J, leaving 8 bases between.

The J gene is TRBJ2-1, the V gene TRBV7-3; tentatively, D is TRBD1 or TRBD2 (5 bases each). This CDR3 spans 14 amino acids. Trimming shortened V by 5 bases and J by 4 bases, and 12 bases separated the two germline ends. Germline values: CDR1 SGHTA, CDR2 FQGTGA. CDR3 protein: CASSPMGPYNEQFF. In DNA, the CDR3 is TGTGCCAGCAGCCCGATGGGACCTTACAATGAGCAGTTCTTC.

CDR3 loop: CASSLARDAHGYTF. In nucleotides, the CDR3 is TGTGCCAGCAGCTTAGCCCGGGACGCCCATGGCTACACCTTC. This chain joins TRBV7-9 and TRBJ1-2, with D possibly being TRBD1 (5 bases). The CDR3 loop spans 14 amino acids. Between the trimmed V and J ends, which lost 0 bases and 6 bases, there was a span of 11 bases. Looked up from germline, CDR1 is SEHNR and CDR2 is FQNEAQ (reference sequence).

The V and J genes are TRBV27 and TRBJ2-1, with no clear D. The CDR3 is 12 amino acids. Deletions cut 3 bases from V and 7 bases from J, with 7 bases between. Germline V gene data show CDR1 as MNHEY and CDR2 as SMNVEV (reference sequence). Here the CDR3 reads CASSFLGNEQFF. As DNA, the CDR3 is TGTGCCAGCAGTTTCCTAGGGAATGAGCAGTTCTTC.